The source of this TCR beta chain is a study of cytomegalovirus exposure and HLA in healthy donors. Findings and caveats of the study: In vitro, a few CMV-associated chains proved specific for CMV antigens. The listing of about 150 TCR beta chains classed them as cytomegalovirus-associated.

Primers included in the PCR were 60 Vbeta and 13 Jbeta primers. Clones were read by immunoSEQ multiplex PCR, and TCRdb kept only the in-frame ones, dropping some. The sample holds 95,000 to 150,000 clones, 80% seen once. CDR3 size: 14 residues. The ends were cut back, 3 bases at V and 7 bases at J, with 13 bases in the middle. On this clone: Its antigen is undetermined.

This TCR derives from a female donor in good health and CMV-seropositive. The chain employs TRBV23-1 and TRBJ1-5; the D gene is possibly TRBD1 (6 bases). TRBV23-1 is noted as an ORF with a role that remains uncertain. The sequenced sample consisted of PBMCs. CDR3 amino acids: CASSHRGGEQPQHF. Here the CDR3 DNA reads TGCGCCAGCAGTCATAGAGGGGGTGAGCAGCCCCAGCATTTT.